This entry describes one T cell receptor beta chain. Profiling relied on immunoSEQ multiplex PCR, and the TCRdb table lists in-frame clones only, not all of them. This sample has 40,000 to 50,000 clones; around 90% occur once, and the top ten carry about 4.6%. The sample originates from a study of blood T cell repertoires in COVID-19. Study in general: Samples representing acute and convalescent COVID-19 were sourced from the United States, Italy and Spain. Sources were T cells, B-cell-depleted T cells, or PBMCs; the material itself was cDNA or gDNA.

The CDR3 extends over 16 amino acids. Germline V lookup: CDR1 LGHDT, CDR2 YNNKEL (reference sequence). The J segment lost 0 bases and the V segment lost 3 bases, leaving 4 bases of the junction unmatched. Sequencing was done on a sample of peripheral blood. V usage is TRBV3-1 (or the pseudogene TRBV3-2) and J usage is TRBJ2-3, with 9 positions matching TRBD2. The clonotype was recovered from a human donor in a cohort sampled during active COVID-19. CDR3 region: CASSQLTSGSTDTQYF. In DNA, the CDR3 is TGTGCCAGCAGCCAGCTTACTAGCGGGAGCACAGATACGCAGTATTTT.